Listed here are 8 T cell receptor beta chains from one sample, sequenced in a study of blood T cells in healthy people across ages. A second 7 to 11 cycle PCR used barcoded and J-beta primers. TCRdb processed the 5' RACE reads anew with MiXCR; each CDR3 protein has one entry. Seen here are about 1,500,000 distinct CDR3 sequences, over 25% observed once, and the top ten hold 7.7%. The sample comprised blood. These receptors came from a woman aged 25 to 39 in good health.

The chain employs TRBV14 and TRBJ2-1; D gene uncertain. The end of the DNA is better explained by TRBJ2-7, so the J call may be wrong. This CDR3 is built from 15 residues. The germline V gene has CDR1 SGHDN and CDR2 FVKESK. CDR3 sequence (DNA): TGTGCCAGCAGCCAAGTGGGCGGCCTTTACAATGAGCAGTACTTC. Translated: CASSQVGGLYNEQYF.

This clonotype came up a few times. The chain has TRBV7-2 and TRBJ1-1; no clear D gene. The V end was cut by 8 bases, the J end by 1 base, with 14 bases between. Germline CDR1 is SGHTA and CDR2 is FQGNSA. The CDR3 spans 14 residues. The CDR3 is CASAALLGNTEAFF. For the CDR3, the DNA is TGTGCCAGCGCGGCGTTATTAGGGAACACTGAAGCTTTCTTT.

In this sample, this clonotype turned up a few times. The chain links TRBV12-3 or TRBV12-4 to TRBJ1-5; 7 bases agree with TRBD1. Trimming removed 5 bases from V and 6 bases from J; junction bases left unmatched: 10. This CDR3 contains 15 residues. In DNA form, the CDR3 reads TGTGCCAGCAGTCCCGCGGACAGGAGGTTTCAGCCCCAGCATTTT. Translation gives CASSPADRRFQPQHF.

Ten or more counts support this clonotype. The CDR3 reads CASSLGTASNEQFF. The CDR3 DNA is TGTGCCAGCAGTTTGGGGACAGCTTCCAATGAGCAGTTCTTC. The chain has TRBV12-3 or TRBV12-4 and TRBJ2-1; 7 bases are a match to TRBD1. V lost 3 bases, J lost 6 bases, and 5 bases stayed unmatched. There are 14 residues in the CDR3.

The chain joins TRBV3-1 to TRBJ1-5; TRBD1 might be the D (5 bases). Germline V gene lookup returns CDR1 LGHDT and CDR2 YNNKEL (reference sequence). V gave up 1 base and J gave up 7 bases, with 11 bases separating them. CDR3 length: 14 amino acids. The CDR3, as DNA: TGTGCCAGCAGCCAAGCTTTCGGGGCCCAGCCCCAGCATTTT. Protein: CASSQAFGAQPQHF.

The chain carries TRBV10-2 and TRBJ1-1, with D perhaps TRBD1 (6 bases). V dropped 5 bases and J dropped 11 bases, with 18 bases sitting between them. The length of the CDR3 is 13 residues. Germline CDR1 reads WSHSY; CDR2 reads SAAADI. The CDR3 DNA reads as TGCGCCAGCAGTCCACACCGACAGGAGCGGGCTTTCTTT. Amino acids: CASSPHRQERAFF.

Note on this clonotype: Compared with germline, one end of the junction differs, possibly owing to a read error. The CDR3 nucleotides read TGTGCCAGCGGTTATACCCAGTTAGCGGGGTTTGAGCAGTTCTTC. Its protein product is CASGYTQLAGFEQFF. The chain recombines TRBV6-2 or TRBV6-3 with TRBJ2-1; 8 bases line up with TRBD2. Looked up from germline, CDR1 is MNHEY and CDR2 is SVGEGT. There are 15 residues in the CDR3.

To note about this clonotype: At one end, the junction sequence differs from germline, possibly due to a read error. This sequence joins TRBV12-3 or TRBV12-4 and TRBJ2-7; the D gene could be TRBD1 or TRBD2 (6 bases each). The CDR3 is 16 amino acids. The CDR3 bases are TGTGCCGGCAGTTTAGCCGGCTTTGGGGGGCCCTACGAGCAGTACTTC. Translated, it gives CAGSLAGFGGPYEQYF.